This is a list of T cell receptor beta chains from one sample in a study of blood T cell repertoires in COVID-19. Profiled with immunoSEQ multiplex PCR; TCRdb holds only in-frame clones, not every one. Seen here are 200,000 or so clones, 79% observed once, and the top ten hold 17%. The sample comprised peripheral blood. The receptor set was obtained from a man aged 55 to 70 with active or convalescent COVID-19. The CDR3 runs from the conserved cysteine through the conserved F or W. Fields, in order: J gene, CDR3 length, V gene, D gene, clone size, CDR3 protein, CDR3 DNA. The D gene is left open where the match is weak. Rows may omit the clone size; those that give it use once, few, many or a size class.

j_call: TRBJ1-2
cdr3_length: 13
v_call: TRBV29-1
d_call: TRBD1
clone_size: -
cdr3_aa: CSVGGQGGYGYTF
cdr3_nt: TGCAGCGTCGGGGGACAGGGAGGGTATGGCTACACCTTC

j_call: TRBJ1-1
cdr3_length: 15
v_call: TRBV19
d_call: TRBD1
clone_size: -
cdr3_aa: CASSMDRAGNTEAFF
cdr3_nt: TGTGCCAGTAGTATGGACAGGGCGGGGAACACTGAAGCTTTCTTT

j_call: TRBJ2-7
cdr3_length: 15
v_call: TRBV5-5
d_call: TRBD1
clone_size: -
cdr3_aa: CASSLRTGGSSEQYF
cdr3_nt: TGTGCCAGCAGCTTGAGGACAGGGGGATCAAGCGAGCAGTACTTC

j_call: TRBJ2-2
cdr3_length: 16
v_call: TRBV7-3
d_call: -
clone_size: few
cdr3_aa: CASSPNQRLNTGELFF
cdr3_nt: TGTGCCAGCAGCCCAAACCAGCGGCTGAACACCGGGGAGCTGTTTTTT

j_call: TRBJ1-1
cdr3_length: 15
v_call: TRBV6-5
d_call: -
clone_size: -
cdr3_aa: CASSYGNRENTEAFF
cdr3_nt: TGTGCCAGCAGTTACGGTAACAGGGAGAACACTGAAGCTTTCTTT

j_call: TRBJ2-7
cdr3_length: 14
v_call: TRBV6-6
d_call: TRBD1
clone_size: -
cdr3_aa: CASRHTGGSYEQYF
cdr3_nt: TGTGCCAGCAGACATACAGGGGGTTCTTACGAGCAGTACTTC

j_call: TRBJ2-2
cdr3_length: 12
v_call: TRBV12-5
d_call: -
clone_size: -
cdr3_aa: CASGPGVGELFF
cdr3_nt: TGTGCTAGTGGCCCAGGGGTGGGGGAGCTGTTTTTT

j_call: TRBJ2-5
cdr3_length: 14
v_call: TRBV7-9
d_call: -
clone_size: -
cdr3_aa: CASSLIATKETQYF
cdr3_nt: TGTGCCAGCAGCTTAATAGCGACAAAGGAGACCCAGTACTTC

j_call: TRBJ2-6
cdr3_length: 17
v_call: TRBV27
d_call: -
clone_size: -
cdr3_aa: CASLDRVTASGANVLTF
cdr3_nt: TGTGCCAGTCTTGACCGGGTCACGGCCTCTGGGGCCAACGTCCTGACTTTC

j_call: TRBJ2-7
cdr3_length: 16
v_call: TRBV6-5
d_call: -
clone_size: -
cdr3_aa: CASSSPRGGGSYEQYF
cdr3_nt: TGTGCCAGCAGTTCCCCCAGGGGCGGAGGTTCCTACGAGCAGTACTTC

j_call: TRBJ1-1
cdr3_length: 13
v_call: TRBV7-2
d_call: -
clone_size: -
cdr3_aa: CASSLVWRTEAFF
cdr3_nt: TGTGCCAGCAGCTTAGTTTGGCGGACTGAAGCTTTCTTT

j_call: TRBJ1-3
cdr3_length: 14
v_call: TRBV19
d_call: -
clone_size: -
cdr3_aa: CASSMRRAGNTIYF
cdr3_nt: TGTGCCAGTAGTATGCGGAGGGCTGGAAACACCATATATTTT

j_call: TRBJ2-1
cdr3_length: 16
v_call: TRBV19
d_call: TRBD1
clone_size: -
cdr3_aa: CASSTGRDRGSNEQFF
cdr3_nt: TGTGCCAGTAGTACCGGCCGGGACAGGGGGTCAAATGAGCAGTTCTTC

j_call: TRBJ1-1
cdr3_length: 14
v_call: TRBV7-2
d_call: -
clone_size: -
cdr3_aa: CASSISQGETEAFF
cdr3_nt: TGTGCCAGCAGCATATCGCAGGGCGAGACTGAAGCTTTCTTT

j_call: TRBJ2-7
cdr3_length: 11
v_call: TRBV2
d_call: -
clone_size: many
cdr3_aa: CASRGGNEQYF
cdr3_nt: TGTGCCAGCAGGGGGGGTAACGAGCAGTACTTC

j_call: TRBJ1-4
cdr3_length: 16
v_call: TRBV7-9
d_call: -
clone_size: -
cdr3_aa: CASSFPTGGTNEKLFF
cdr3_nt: TGTGCCAGCAGTTTTCCCACGGGGGGAACTAATGAAAAACTGTTTTTT

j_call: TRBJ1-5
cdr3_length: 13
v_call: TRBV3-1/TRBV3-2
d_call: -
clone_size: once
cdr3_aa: CASSQASNQPQHF
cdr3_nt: TGTGCCAGCAGCCAAGCCAGTAATCAGCCCCAGCATTTT

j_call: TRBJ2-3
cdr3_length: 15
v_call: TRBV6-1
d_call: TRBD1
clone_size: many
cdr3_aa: CASSEISGGPDTQYF
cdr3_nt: TGTGCCAGCAGTGAAATTTCAGGGGGACCAGATACGCAGTATTTT

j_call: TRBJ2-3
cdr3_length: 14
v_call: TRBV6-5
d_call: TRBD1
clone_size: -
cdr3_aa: CASRQGALLDTQYF
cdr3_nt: TGTGCCAGCAGGCAGGGGGCCTTGCTAGATACGCAGTATTTT

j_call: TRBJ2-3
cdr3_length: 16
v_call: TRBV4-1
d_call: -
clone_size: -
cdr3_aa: CASSQTGAPATDTQYF
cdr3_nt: TGCGCCAGCAGCCAAACGGGAGCCCCAGCCACAGATACGCAGTATTTT

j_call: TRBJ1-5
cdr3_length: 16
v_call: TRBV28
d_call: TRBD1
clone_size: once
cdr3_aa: CASSRPGGAGHQPQHF
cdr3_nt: TGTGCCAGCAGTCGACCAGGGGGCGCGGGGCATCAGCCCCAGCATTTT

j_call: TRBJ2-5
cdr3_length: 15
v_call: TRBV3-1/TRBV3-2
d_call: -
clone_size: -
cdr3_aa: CASSHRSRRGETQYF
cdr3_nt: TGTGCCAGCAGCCACCGGAGCAGACGGGGAGAGACCCAGTACTTC

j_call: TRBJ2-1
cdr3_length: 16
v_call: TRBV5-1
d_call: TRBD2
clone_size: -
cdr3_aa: CASSFGTSGLYNEQFF
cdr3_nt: TGCGCCAGCAGCTTTGGGACTAGCGGGCTGTACAATGAGCAGTTCTTC

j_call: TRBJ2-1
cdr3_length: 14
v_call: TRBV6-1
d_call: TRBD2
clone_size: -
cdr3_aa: CASSESGSYNEQFF
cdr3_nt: TGTGCCAGCAGTGAGAGCGGGAGTTACAATGAGCAGTTCTTC

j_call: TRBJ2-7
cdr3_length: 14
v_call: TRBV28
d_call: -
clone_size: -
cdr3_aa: CASSLAGRLAEQYF
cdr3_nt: TGTGCCAGCAGTTTGGCTGGGAGGTTGGCCGAGCAGTACTTC

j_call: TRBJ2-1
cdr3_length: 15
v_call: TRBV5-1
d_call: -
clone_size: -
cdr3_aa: CASSPRGGSHNEQFF
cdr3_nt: TGCGCCAGCAGCCCCCGAGGCGGGTCACACAATGAGCAGTTCTTC

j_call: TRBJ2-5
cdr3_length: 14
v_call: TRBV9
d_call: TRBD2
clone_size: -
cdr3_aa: CASSVGLAEETQYF
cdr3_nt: TGTGCCAGCAGCGTAGGACTAGCGGAAGAGACCCAGTACTTC

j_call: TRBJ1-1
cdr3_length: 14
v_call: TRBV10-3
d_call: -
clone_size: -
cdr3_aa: CAISSEEGSGEAFF
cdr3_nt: TGTGCCATCAGTTCGGAGGAGGGATCGGGTGAAGCTTTCTTT

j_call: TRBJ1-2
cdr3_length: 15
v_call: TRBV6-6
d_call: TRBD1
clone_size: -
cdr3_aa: CASSSMTGGIDGYTF
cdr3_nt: TGTGCCAGCAGTTCCATGACAGGGGGTATAGATGGCTACACCTTC

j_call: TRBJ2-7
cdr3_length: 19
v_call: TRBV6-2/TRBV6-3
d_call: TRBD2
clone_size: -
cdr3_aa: CASSYLSSGRARLPYEQYF
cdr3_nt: TGTGCCAGCAGTTACCTTTCTAGCGGGAGGGCCCGGCTCCCCTACGAGCAGTACTTC

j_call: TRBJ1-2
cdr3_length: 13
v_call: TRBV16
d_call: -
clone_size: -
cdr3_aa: CASSRTANYGYTF
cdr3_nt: TGTGCCAGCAGCCGGACAGCTAACTATGGCTACACCTTC

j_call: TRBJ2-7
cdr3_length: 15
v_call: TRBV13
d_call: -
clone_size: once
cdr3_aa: CASSFDVGSEYEQYF
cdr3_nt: TGTGCCAGCAGCTTCGACGTCGGGAGTGAGTACGAGCAGTACTTC

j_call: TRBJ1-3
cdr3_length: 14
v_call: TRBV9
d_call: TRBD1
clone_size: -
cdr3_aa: CASSVQGAGNTIYF
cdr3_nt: TGTGCCAGCAGCGTGCAGGGGGCTGGAAACACCATATATTTT

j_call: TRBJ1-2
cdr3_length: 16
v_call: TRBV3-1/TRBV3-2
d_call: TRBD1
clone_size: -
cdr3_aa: CASSQDRAGGRYGYTF
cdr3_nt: TGTGCCAGCAGCCAAGATAGGGCAGGGGGTCGCTATGGCTACACCTTC

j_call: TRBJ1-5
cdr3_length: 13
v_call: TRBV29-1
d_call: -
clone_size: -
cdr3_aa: CSARDNFNQPQHF
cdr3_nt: TGCAGCGCCCGGGATAATTTTAACCAGCCCCAGCATTTT

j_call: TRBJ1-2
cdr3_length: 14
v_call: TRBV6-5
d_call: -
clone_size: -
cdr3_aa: CASSYSGRNYGYTF
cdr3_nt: TGTGCCAGCAGTTACTCTGGCAGAAACTATGGCTACACCTTC

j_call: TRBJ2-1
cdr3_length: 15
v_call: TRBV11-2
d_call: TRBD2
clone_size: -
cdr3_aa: CASSFSRSSGGEQFF
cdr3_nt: TGTGCCAGCAGCTTCAGTCGGAGCAGCGGGGGTGAGCAGTTCTTC

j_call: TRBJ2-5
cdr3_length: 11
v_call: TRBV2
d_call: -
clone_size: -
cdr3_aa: CASSAGETQYF
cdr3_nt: TGTGCCAGCAGTGCAGGAGAGACCCAGTACTTC

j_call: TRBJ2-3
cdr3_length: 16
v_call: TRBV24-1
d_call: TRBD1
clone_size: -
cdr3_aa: CATSDSPGTGLDTQYF
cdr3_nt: TGTGCCACCAGTGATTCCCCCGGGACAGGGCTAGATACGCAGTATTTT

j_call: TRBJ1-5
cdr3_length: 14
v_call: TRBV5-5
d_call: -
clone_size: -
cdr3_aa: CASSLHRAGEPQHF
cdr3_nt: TGTGCCAGCAGCCTCCACAGGGCCGGGGAGCCCCAGCATTTT

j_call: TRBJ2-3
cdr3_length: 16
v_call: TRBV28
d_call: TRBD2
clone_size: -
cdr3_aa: CASSTTSGGITDTQYF
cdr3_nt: TGTGCCAGCAGTACTACTAGCGGGGGAATTACAGATACGCAGTATTTT

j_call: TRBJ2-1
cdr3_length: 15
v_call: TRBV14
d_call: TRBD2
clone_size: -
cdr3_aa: CASSLGTRGYNEQFF
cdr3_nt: TGTGCCAGCAGCCTCGGGACTAGAGGGTACAATGAGCAGTTCTTC

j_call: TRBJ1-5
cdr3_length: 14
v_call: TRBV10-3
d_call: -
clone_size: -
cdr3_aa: CAIIARYSNQPQHF
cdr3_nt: TGTGCCATCATTGCACGGTATAGCAATCAGCCCCAGCATTTT